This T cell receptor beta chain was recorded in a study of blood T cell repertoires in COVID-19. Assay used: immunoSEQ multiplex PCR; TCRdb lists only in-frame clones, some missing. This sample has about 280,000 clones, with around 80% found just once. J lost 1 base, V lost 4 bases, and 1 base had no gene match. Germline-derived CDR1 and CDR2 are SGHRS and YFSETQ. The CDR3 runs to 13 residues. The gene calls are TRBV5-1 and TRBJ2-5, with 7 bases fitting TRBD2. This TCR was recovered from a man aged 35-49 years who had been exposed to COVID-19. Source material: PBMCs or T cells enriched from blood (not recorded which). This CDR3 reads CASSAGAQETQYF. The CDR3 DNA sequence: TGCGCCAGCAGCGCGGGAGCCCAAGAGACCCAGTACTTC.